These 8 T cell receptor beta chains came from one sample sequenced in a study of shared clonotypes between healthy human individuals. Profiled with immunoSEQ multiplex PCR; TCRdb holds only in-frame clones, not every one. The sample holds some 480,000 clones, 70% to 80% seen once. Sequencing was performed on PBMCs. These TCRs come from a woman aged 40 to 55 in good health. Some clones in this sample may be carry-over from other donors' samples.

The V call is TRBV7-2, the J call TRBJ2-5; D possibly corresponds to TRBD2 (6 bases). Deletions cut 6 bases from V and 1 base from J, with 9 bases between. From germline, CDR1 is SGHTA and CDR2 FQGNSA. There are 13 residues in the CDR3. The DNA of the CDR3 is TGTGCCAGCAGTCGGGGGACCCAAGAGACCCAGTACTTC. Protein sequence: CASSRGTQETQYF.

The V call is TRBV29-1, the J call TRBJ2-5; tentatively, D is TRBD1 (6 bases). Trimming cost V 5 bases and J 4 bases, with 14 bases left between them. Germline V lookup: CDR1 SQVTM, CDR2 ANQGSEA. The CDR3 is 13 residues long. The CDR3 DNA follows: TGCAGCGTTAGAACAGGGTTTGGAGAGACCCAGTACTTC. This encodes CSVRTGFGETQYF.

This clone came up once. The V and J genes are TRBV27 and TRBJ2-1; possible D gene TRBD2, 6 bases. CDR1 MNHEY and CDR2 SMNVEV come from the germline V gene (reference sequence). The CDR3 contains 15 residues. V was trimmed by 7 bases and J by 4 bases, leaving 17 bases between them. The CDR3 region is CASTPGGGIYNEQFF. DNA for the CDR3: TGTGCCAGCACGCCTGGGGGAGGCATATACAATGAGCAGTTCTTC.

This chain links TRBV18 with TRBJ2-1, with D possibly matching TRBD1 (6 bases). V lost 2 bases to trimming and J lost 10 bases, with 9 bases between them. The CDR3 totals 12 residues. The germline V gene encodes CDR1 KGHSH and CDR2 LQKENI. CDR3 region: CASSPSGTEQFF. The CDR3 DNA reads as TGTGCCAGCTCACCATCAGGGACAGAGCAGTTCTTC.

CDR3 DNA sequence: TGTGCCACCCGATCGAGTGGAAACACCATATATTTT. Its translation: CATRSSGNTIYF. The chain links TRBV19 to TRBJ1-3; no definite D call. The V and J ends lost 10 bases and 3 bases respectively, with 10 bases between them. Looked up from germline, CDR1 is LNHDA and CDR2 is SQIVND (reference sequence). The CDR3 loop spans 12 amino acids.

Only a few counts were recorded for this clone. The genes are TRBV5-4 and TRBJ2-7; D is uncertain. There are 14 residues in the CDR3. In germline, CDR1 is SGHNT, CDR2 YYREEE (reference sequence). The V and J ends lost 0 bases and 2 bases respectively, with 9 bases between them. CDR3 coding DNA: TGTGCCAGCAGCTTGGCAGGCCGTCCCTACGAGCAGTACTTC. Translation gives CASSLAGRPYEQYF.

The chain joins TRBV7-2 to TRBJ2-5; D gene uncertain. This CDR3 has 13 residues. Germline CDR1 reads SGHTA; CDR2 reads FQGNSA. V was trimmed by 2 bases and J by 4 bases, leaving 8 bases between them. CDR3 nucleotides: TGTGCCAGCAGCTTAATGGCCAGAGAGACCCAGTACTTC. Protein product: CASSLMARETQYF.

The chain is built from TRBV15 and TRBJ1-2; tentative D call: TRBD1 (5 bases). Germline assignment: CDR1 LNHNV and CDR2 YYDKDF (reference sequence). CDR3 length: 13 amino acids. Trimming shortened V by 7 bases and J by 5 bases, and 14 bases separated the two germline ends. The CDR3 DNA is TGTGCCACCAACCAGGGATCTGGGTATGGCTACACCTTC. It codes for CATNQGSGYGYTF.